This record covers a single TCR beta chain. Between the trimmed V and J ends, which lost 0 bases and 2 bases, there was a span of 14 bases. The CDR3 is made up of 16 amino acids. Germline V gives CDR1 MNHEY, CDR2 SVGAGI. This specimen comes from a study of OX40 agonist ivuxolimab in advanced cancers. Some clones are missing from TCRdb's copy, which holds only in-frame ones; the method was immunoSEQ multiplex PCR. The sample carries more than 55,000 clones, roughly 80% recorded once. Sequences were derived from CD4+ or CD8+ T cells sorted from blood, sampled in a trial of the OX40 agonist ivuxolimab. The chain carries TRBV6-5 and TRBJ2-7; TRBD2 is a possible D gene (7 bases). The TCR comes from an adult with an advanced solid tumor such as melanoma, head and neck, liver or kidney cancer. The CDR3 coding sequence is TGTGCCAGCAGTTACTCTGGGGGGGCCGGCGCCTACGAGCAGTACTTC. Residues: CASSYSGGAGAYEQYF.